Given below is one T cell receptor (beta chain) in context. Its cognate antigen is unknown. The method was immunoSEQ multiplex PCR; TCRdb's version includes in-frame clones alone and lacks a portion of them. This sample has about 1,900,000 clones, with less than 95% found just once. Cells designated naive CD8 were CD45RO-negative and were positively selected for CCR7, with terminally differentiated effector memory CD45RA+ cells excluded. This specimen comes from a study of shared clonotypes between healthy human individuals. Findings and caveats of the study: The sampled material consisted only of blood, and tissue repertoires are likely to differ.

The CDR3 has 15 amino acids. In germline, CDR1 is MDHEN, CDR2 SYDVKM. V gave up 1 base and J gave up 6 bases; unmatched junction bases: 6. The sequenced material came from naive CD8+ T cells sorted from blood. This TCR derives from a man younger than 35 in good health. This chain connects TRBV28 to TRBJ1-2, with 9 bases lining up with TRBD1. CDR3: CASSLLLGQGNGYTF. The CDR3, as DNA: TGTGCCAGCAGTTTATTATTAGGACAGGGGAATGGCTACACCTTC.